Given below is one T cell receptor beta chain in context. The data were taken from a study of long-term antiretroviral therapy in people with HIV. Study-wide background: It was about a decade after the earliest samples that the 2015 immediate-ART recommendation appeared.

At survey level, the immunoSEQ assay was run in its v3.0 version. The data were produced by immunoSEQ multiplex PCR, yet TCRdb's version contains in-frame clones alone and is incomplete. Of under 15,000 clones listed, 82% are singletons. The clonotype was recovered from a man aged 45-65 years with HIV. The sequences come from unsorted PBMCs, collected just over 8 years after starting antiretroviral therapy.

In DNA, the CDR3 is TGTGCCAGCAGCGTTGTTCTAACCGGGGAGCTGTTTTTT. Amino acids: CASSVVLTGELFF. The rearrangement links TRBV9 to TRBJ2-2; D gene ambiguous. The CDR3 has 13 amino acids. Germline V gene sequence: CDR1 SGDLS, CDR2 YYNGEE. Between the trimmed V and J ends, which lost 2 bases and 5 bases, there was a span of 7 bases. Drawing the rest from reference TRBV9 and TRBJ2-2, the complete variable domain is DSGVTQTPKHLITATGQRVTLRCSPRSGDLSVYWYQQSLDQGLQFLIQYYNGEERAKGNILERFSAQQFPDLHSELNLSSLELGDSALYFCASSVVLTGELFFGEGSRLTVL.